Listed here is a single TCR beta chain. Its target is unknown. The assay was immunoSEQ multiplex PCR, and TCRdb's table has in-frame clones only and misses some. The sample has about 160,000 clones, roughly nine tenths seen once. This CDR3 contains 11 residues. Trimming cost V 8 bases and J 9 bases, with 11 bases left between them. Germline V gene sequence: CDR1 WNHNN, CDR2 SYGVQD (reference sequence). This record belongs to a study of cytomegalovirus exposure and HLA in healthy donors. Study-level findings and limits: Clusters of TCRs from the first cohort tended to co-occur in the roughly 120 validation repertoires (as a later analysis found). Some TCR beta chains (164 of them) were listed as cytomegalovirus-associated.

Sequencing was done on a sample of PBMCs. This clonotype was obtained from a woman aged 18-29 years in good health and CMV-seropositive. The chain has TRBV10-1 and TRBJ2-1; D may be TRBD2 (6 bases). The CDR3 is CASSEGGEQFF. CDR3 sequence (DNA): TGCGCCAGCTCGGAGGGCGGTGAGCAGTTCTTC.